The 14 T cell receptor beta chains presented below share a single source sample, sequenced in a study of Graves' ophthalmopathy and Graves' hyperthyroidism. Researchers took RNA transcripts and amplified TCR beta CDR3 regions from them. Second-round multiplex PCR followed a first-round RT-PCR using HTBI primers. TCRdb re-derived calls from the multiplex PCR reads in MiXCR, one entry per CDR3 protein. Of about 590,000 distinct CDR3 sequences listed, 39% are singletons. The sequenced sample was peripheral blood or thyroid tissue (not recorded which). These receptors were obtained from an adult man with Graves' hyperthyroidism.

Remarks on this clonotype: This could be a read error, since a much larger clone is one nucleotide away. The conserved phenylalanine or tryptophan is not found at the CDR3 terminus, so this likely reflects a read error. The V call is TRBV2, the J call TRBJ1-4; D may be TRBD1 (6 bases). The CDR3 has 14 residues. Between the trimmed V and J ends, which lost 6 bases and 8 bases, there was a span of 16 bases. Germline assignment: CDR1 SNHLY and CDR2 FYNNEI. CDR3 bases: TGTGCCAGCAGGTACAGGGCGGTAGAAGAAAAACTGTTTCTT. It is translated as CASRYRAVEEKLFL.

This clonotype was counted ten times or more. The chain has TRBV19 and TRBJ2-2; D gene ambiguous. Germline V lookup: CDR1 LNHDA, CDR2 SQIVND (reference sequence). The CDR3 loop spans 16 amino acids. V shed 7 bases and J shed 5 bases, with 20 bases lying between them. The CDR3 DNA reads as TGTGCCAGTACCATGGGTAGGGCCGTCAAGACCGGGGAGCTGTTTTTT. This gives the protein CASTMGRAVKTGELFF. The full variable domain, completed using reference TRBV19 and TRBJ2-2, is DGGITQSPKYLFRKEGQNVTLSCEQNLNHDAMYWYRQDPGQGLRLIYYSQIVNDFQKGDIAEGYSVSREKKESFPLTVTSAQKNPTAFYLCASTMGRAVKTGELFFGEGSRLTVL.

The chain links TRBV7-2 to TRBJ2-7; 10 nucleotides match TRBD1. Unmatched junction bases numbered 13, after V lost 6 bases and J lost 5 bases. CDR1 is SGHTA and CDR2 is FQGNSA in the germline V gene. CDR3 length: 16 amino acids. In nucleotides, the CDR3 is TGTGCCAGCAGTTATGCTCCCCCGACAGGGGGCGACGAGCAGTACTTC. Amino acids: CASSYAPPTGGDEQYF.

The rearrangement links TRBV7-6 to TRBJ2-6; 9 bases agree with TRBD1. CDR1 and CDR2 (germline): SGHVS, FNYEAQ. The V and J ends lost 5 bases and 2 bases, in that order; junction bases with no gene match: 7. The CDR3 is 17 residues long. Here the CDR3 reads CASSKGQGFTGANVLTF. CDR3 DNA: TGTGCCAGCAGCAAGGGACAGGGTTTCACTGGGGCCAACGTCCTGACTTTC. Supplemented by reference TRBV7-6 and TRBJ2-6, the full variable domain reads GAGVSQSPRYKVTKRGQDVALRCDPISGHVSLYWYRQALGQGPEFLTYFNYEAQQDKSGLPNDRFSAERPEGSISTLTIQRTEQRDSAMYRCASSKGQGFTGANVLTFGAGSRLTVL.

This clonotype was seen a single time. The CDR3, as DNA: TGTGCCATCAGTGTCGTGGTGGGACAGGCCGGGAACACCATATATTTT. This gives the protein CAISVVVGQAGNTIYF. This chain joins TRBV10-3 and TRBJ1-3, with TRBD1 identical over 8 bases. The CDR3 is made up of 16 amino acids. The junction had 12 bases not matched to a gene; V was cut back by 4 bases and J by 7 bases. CDR1 and CDR2 (germline): ENHRY, SYGVKD.

The table lists this clonotype with many counts. The genes are TRBV4-2 and TRBJ1-2; D is unclear. The length of the CDR3 is 17 residues. CDR1 LGHNA and CDR2 YNFKEQ come from the germline V gene. V was pared by 1 base and J by 5 bases, with 20 bases between. CDR3 coding DNA: TGTGCCAGCAGCCAAGTGCTCGGCAGTCCCGTGGAGTATGGCTACACCTTC. Translation: CASSQVLGSPVEYGYTF.

This clonotype showed up many times. This chain joins TRBV12-3 or TRBV12-4 and TRBJ2-7, with unresolved D. CDR3 size: 13 residues. V lost 6 bases, J lost 9 bases, and 18 bases lay in between. The DNA for the CDR3 is TGTGCCAGCAGCCCCCCGGGTACAAAATCGCAGTACTTC. Residues: CASSPPGTKSQYF.

The V gene is TRBV28, the J gene TRBJ2-5, with D perhaps TRBD1 (6 bases). This CDR3 has 15 residues. CDR1 and CDR2 (germline): MDHEN, SYDVKM. V lost 3 bases to trimming and J lost 4 bases, with 15 bases between them. Here the CDR3 reads CASSFLSGAGETQYF. The CDR3 bases are TGTGCCAGCAGTTTCTTGTCAGGGGCGGGAGAGACCCAGTACTTC.

V gene TRBV20-1 combines with J gene TRBJ2-3, with 11 bases that match TRBD2. The V and J ends lost 2 bases and 6 bases, in that order; junction bases with no gene match: 10. The CDR3 covers 16 residues. Germline V gene lookup returns CDR1 DFQATT and CDR2 SNEGSKA (reference sequence). Here the CDR3 reads CSARNVAGGPADTQYF. DNA of the CDR3: TGCAGTGCTAGAAATGTAGCGGGGGGGCCGGCGGATACGCAGTATTTT.

V is TRBV7-9 and J is TRBJ1-4, with 10 bases lining up with TRBD1. CDR1 and CDR2 from the germline V gene are SEHNR and FQNEAQ (reference sequence). The V gene end was trimmed by 3 bases and the J gene end by 4 bases; junction bases not matched to a gene: 2. CDR3 length equals 15 residues. This CDR3 reads CASSFRDRGNEKLFF. In nucleotides, the CDR3 is TGTGCCAGCAGCTTCCGGGACAGGGGTAATGAAAAACTGTTTTTT.

This chain uses TRBV25-1 with TRBJ1-2; D is unresolved. V lost 3 bases, J lost 8 bases, and 19 bases lay in between. Germline loops: CDR1 MGHDK, CDR2 SYGVNS. CDR3 size: 15 residues. The CDR3 sequence: CASSEDNGSDGGYTF. In nucleotides, the CDR3 is TGTGCCAGCAGTGAGGATAATGGGTCGGACGGCGGCTACACCTTC.

On this clonotype: Mismatch with germline at one junction end may stem from a read error. J is TRBJ2-7 and V is TRBV25-1; 9 bases align to TRBD1. The length of the CDR3 is 16 residues. Germline-derived CDR1 and CDR2 are MGHDK and SYGVNS. The CDR3 loop is CSSSVRDREDTGELYF. CDR3 coding DNA: TGTTCCAGCAGTGTCCGGGACAGGGAGGACACCGGGGAGCTGTACTTC.

The sample holds a few counts of this clonotype. V and J are TRBV7-9 and TRBJ1-5; D is ambiguous. Germline V lookup: CDR1 SEHNR, CDR2 FQNEAQ (reference sequence). The length of the CDR3 is 16 residues. V was trimmed by 1 base and J by 0 bases, leaving 10 bases between them. CDR3 region: CASSLVVPNSNQPQHF. Written as DNA, the CDR3 is TGTGCCAGCAGCTTAGTGGTACCTAATAGCAATCAGCCCCAGCATTTT.

The table lists this clonotype with many counts. V is TRBV10-3 and J is TRBJ2-3, with 9 nucleotides matching TRBD2. This CDR3 is 17 amino acids long. Trimming removed 0 bases from V and 5 bases from J; junction bases left unmatched: 9. Per germline, CDR1 ENHRY and CDR2 SYGVKD. The CDR3 spells CAISESRPSGRLDTQYF. The CDR3 nucleotides are TGTGCCATCAGTGAGTCGAGGCCCAGCGGGAGGTTAGATACGCAGTATTTT.